Listed here are 24 T cell receptor beta chains from one sample, sequenced in a study of blood T cell repertoires in COVID-19. TCRdb's copy holds only in-frame clones and misses some; the assay was immunoSEQ multiplex PCR. The repertoire consists of tens of thousands of clones, with over 75% occurring once and the leading ten covering 5.1%. The sample taken for sequencing was peripheral blood. The receptors derive from a man at least 80 years old in a cohort sampled during active COVID-19.

Worth noting for this clone: Relative to the germline gene, one junction end is altered; a read error may explain this. The chain combines TRBV7-9 with TRBJ2-4; TRBD1 matches at 7 bases. The germline V gene encodes CDR1 SEHNR and CDR2 FQNEAQ (reference sequence). This CDR3 has 15 amino acids. CDR3 sequence (DNA): TGTGCCAGCAGCATAGCTGACAGGGTCGGAAACATTCAGTACTTC. Protein product: CASSIADRVGNIQYF.

The V gene is TRBV27, the J gene TRBJ2-7, with TRBD2 as a possible D gene (6 bases). Germline CDR1 reads MNHEY; CDR2 reads SMNVEV (reference sequence). V was shortened by 6 bases and J by 6 bases, with 18 bases between the two germline ends. CDR3 size: 14 residues. CDR3 loop: CASSVGLPGLEQYF. The CDR3 coding sequence is TGTGCCAGCAGCGTGGGACTTCCTGGCCTCGAGCAGTACTTC.

V gene TRBV5-1 combines with J gene TRBJ1-1, with 7 bases that match TRBD1. Germline CDR1 and CDR2: SGHRS and YFSETQ. V lost 4 bases, J lost 2 bases, and 5 bases stayed unmatched. The length of the CDR3 is 14 residues. This CDR3 is CASSTGTANTEAFF. The CDR3 bases are TGCGCCAGCAGCACGGGGACAGCCAACACTGAAGCTTTCTTT.

The count of this clone is one. The V and J genes are TRBV6-5 and TRBJ2-7; 7 bases agree with TRBD1. V dropped 7 bases and J dropped 5; count of bases not matched to a gene: 14. The CDR3 totals 15 residues. Germline assignment: CDR1 MNHEY and CDR2 SVGAGI. The CDR3 protein is CASNKNPEGGNEQYF. The CDR3, as DNA: TGTGCCAGCAATAAAAACCCGGAAGGGGGCAACGAGCAGTACTTC.

This rearrangement joins TRBV5-1 to TRBJ1-1; 10 bases match TRBD1. V lost 5 bases to trimming and J lost 2 bases; unmatched junction nucleotides: 6. The germline gives CDR1 SGHRS, CDR2 YFSETQ. The CDR3 consists of 15 residues. For the CDR3, the DNA is TGCGCCAGCAGGCGACAGGGGGCTGAAAACACTGAAGCTTTCTTT. Encoded protein: CASRRQGAENTEAFF.

This sequence joins TRBV3-1 (or the pseudogene TRBV3-2) and TRBJ2-7; the match to TRBD2 covers 9 bases. This CDR3 has 15 amino acids. The germline V gene encodes CDR1 LGHDT and CDR2 YNNKEL (reference sequence). J was trimmed by 2 bases and V by 1 base; bases with no gene match: 3. CDR3 in DNA: TGTGCCAGCAGCCAAGCAGCGGGAGGAACCTACGAGCAGTACTTC. Translating it yields CASSQAAGGTYEQYF.

The chain recombines TRBV7-2 with TRBJ2-4; TRBD1 is a possible D gene (6 bases). CDR1 is SGHTA, CDR2 FQGNSA, per germline. This CDR3 comprises 17 residues. Trimming left V 5 bases short and J 1 base short, with 18 bases between. CDR3 sequence: CASSTRQVRWAKNIQYF. The DNA of the CDR3 is TGTGCCAGCAGCACCCGACAGGTTCGATGGGCCAAAAACATTCAGTACTTC. Full variable domain (missing parts from reference TRBV7-2 and TRBJ2-4): GAGVSQSPSNKVTEKGKDVELRCDPISGHTALYWYRQSLGQGLEFLIYFQGNSAPDKSGLPSDRFSAERTGGSVSTLTIQRTQQEDSAVYLCASSTRQVRWAKNIQYFGAGTRLSVL.

The chain carries TRBV2 and TRBJ1-1; 10 positions agree with TRBD1. Germline CDR1 and CDR2: SNHLY and FYNNEI. V dropped 8 bases and J dropped 12; count of bases not matched to a gene: 3. The CDR3 has 10 residues. The DNA for the CDR3 is TGTGCCAGCCGGACAGGGGGGACTTTCTTT. Translation gives CASRTGGTFF.

V gene TRBV18 combines with J gene TRBJ2-1; the match to TRBD1 covers 12 bases. Trimming took 3 bases from V and 8 from J; bases not matched to a gene: 5. CDR1 is KGHSH and CDR2 is LQKENI in the germline V gene. This CDR3 contains 15 residues. The CDR3 DNA sequence: TGTGCCAGCTCACCGCAGGGACAGGGGGCCTATGAGCAGTTCTTC. Its protein product is CASSPQGQGAYEQFF.

The rearrangement joins TRBV18 to TRBJ1-1, with D perhaps TRBD1 (6 bases). The CDR3 has 14 residues. Germline CDR1 and CDR2: KGHSH and LQKENI. V dropped 1 base and J dropped 2 bases, with 8 bases sitting between them. The CDR3 protein is CASSPLGTNTEAFF. As DNA, the CDR3 is TGTGCCAGCTCACCACTAGGGACAAACACTGAAGCTTTCTTT. The entire variable domain, with the rest obtained from reference TRBV18 and TRBJ1-1, is as follows: NAGVMQNPRHLVRRRGQEARLRCSPMKGHSHVYWYRQLPEEGLKFMVYLQKENIIDESGMPKERFSAEFPKEGPSILRIQQVVRGDSAAYFCASSPLGTNTEAFFGQGTRLTVV.

The chain links TRBV10-3 to TRBJ2-6, with TRBD1 identical over 7 bases. The CDR3 length is 18 residues. V was clipped by 5 bases and J by 0 bases; unmatched bases: 10. The germline gives CDR1 ENHRY, CDR2 SYGVKD. The CDR3 DNA reads as TGTGCCATCAGTCAACCGGGACAGACAAGCTCTGGGGCCAACGTCCTGACTTTC. It specifies CAISQPGQTSSGANVLTF.

The chain has TRBV7-2 and TRBJ2-3, with a possible D match to TRBD2 (5 bases). The CDR3 totals 18 residues. The germline V and J ends were trimmed by 1 base and 0 bases, with 17 bases remaining between them. Germline values: CDR1 SGHTA, CDR2 FQGNSA. The CDR3 region is CASSLGGRRAPSTDTQYF. In nucleotides, the CDR3 is TGTGCCAGCAGCTTAGGTGGACGGCGGGCCCCTAGCACAGATACGCAGTATTTT. The full variable domain, with the rest looked up from reference TRBV7-2 and TRBJ2-3, is GAGVSQSPSNKVTEKGKDVELRCDPISGHTALYWYRQSLGQGLEFLIYFQGNSAPDKSGLPSDRFSAERTGGSVSTLTIQRTQQEDSAVYLCASSLGGRRAPSTDTQYFGPGTRLTVL.

The CDR3 is CASSHQFWGGSSYEQYF. CDR3 nucleotides: TGTGCCAGCAGCCATCAGTTCTGGGGGGGAAGCTCCTACGAGCAGTACTTC. V and J are TRBV3-1 (or the pseudogene TRBV3-2) and TRBJ2-7; the match to TRBD2 covers 7 bases. CDR1 is LGHDT, CDR2 YNNKEL, per germline (reference sequence). This CDR3 is built from 17 residues. V shed 3 bases, J shed 0 bases, and the junction held 11 bases outside the gene matches.

The chain links TRBV30 to TRBJ1-6; D perhaps matches TRBD1 (6 bases). Trimming took off 2 bases at V and 9 bases at J, with 14 bases between the two ends. CDR1 is GTSNPN, CDR2 SVGIG, per germline (reference sequence). This CDR3 is built from 14 residues. The CDR3 bases are TGTGCCTGGAGTAGTCCACAGGGACGTTCACCCCTCCACTTT. It specifies CAWSSPQGRSPLHF.

The V call is TRBV7-9, the J call TRBJ1-2; tentatively, D is TRBD1 (6 bases). The CDR3 runs to 12 residues. The germline V gene has CDR1 SEHNR and CDR2 FQNEAQ (reference sequence). Trimming took off 11 bases at V and 6 bases at J, with 16 bases between the two ends. The CDR3 sequence: CASGRGNDGYTF. Written as DNA, the CDR3 is TGTGCCTCGGGCAGGGGAAATGATGGCTACACCTTC.

The J gene is TRBJ2-5, the V gene TRBV7-2; D may be TRBD1 (5 bases). V lost 0 bases, J lost 1 base, and 12 bases lay in between. The CDR3 sequence is 16 residues long. The germline V gene has CDR1 SGHTA and CDR2 FQGNSA. The DNA for the CDR3 is TGTGCCAGCAGCTTAGCGTCAGGGTCGGGCCAAGAGACCCAGTACTTC. The encoded protein is CASSLASGSGQETQYF.

This clone occurred once. The rearrangement uses TRBV10-2 and TRBJ1-5; 9 bases are a match to TRBD1. The V gene end was trimmed by 2 bases and the J gene end by 0 bases; junction bases not matched to a gene: 5. This CDR3 region has 17 residues. Germline V lookup: CDR1 WSHSY, CDR2 SAAADI. The CDR3 region is CASSEENRGRSNQPQHF. For the CDR3, the DNA is TGCGCCAGCAGTGAGGAGAACAGGGGGCGTAGCAATCAGCCCCAGCATTTT.

The chain is built from TRBV5-1 and TRBJ1-5, with 7 bases fitting TRBD1. The CDR3 loop spans 15 amino acids. After removal of 2 bases from V and 2 bases from J, the junction contained 4 bases not matched to a gene. The germline V gene has CDR1 SGHRS and CDR2 YFSETQ. The CDR3 spells CASSLGGAGNQPQHF. For the CDR3, the DNA is TGCGCCAGCAGCTTAGGGGGCGCCGGCAATCAGCCCCAGCATTTT.

The V and J genes are TRBV7-2 and TRBJ2-3, with a possible D match to TRBD2 (6 bases). This CDR3 is 15 amino acids long. Germline V gives CDR1 SGHTA, CDR2 FQGNSA. Trimming shortened V by 5 bases and J by 9 bases, and 21 bases separated the two germline ends. The CDR3, as DNA: TGTGCCAGCAGCCCGGGGACGGCCGGTGGGGGGACGCAGTATTTT. Its protein product is CASSPGTAGGGTQYF.

The rearrangement links TRBV6-1 to TRBJ1-1; 8 nucleotides agree with TRBD1. Trimming at V came to 2 bases and at J to 3 bases, leaving 2 bases not matched to a gene. Germline V CDR1 and CDR2: MNHNS, SASEGT. The CDR3 has 14 residues. The CDR3, as DNA: TGTGCCAGCAGTGAACAGGGGGCGGACACTGAAGCTTTCTTT. Protein sequence: CASSEQGADTEAFF.

This chain connects TRBV10-3 to TRBJ2-1; 9 nucleotides line up with TRBD2. After removal of 6 bases from V and 5 bases from J, the junction contained 8 bases not matched to a gene. The germline V gene has CDR1 ENHRY and CDR2 SYGVKD. There are 15 residues in the CDR3. The CDR3 DNA reads TGTGCCATCAGAACTATGACTAGCGGAGACAATGAGCAGTTCTTC. It translates to CAIRTMTSGDNEQFF.

J is TRBJ1-6 and V is TRBV19; D ambiguous. The CDR3 consists of 12 residues. V gave up 5 bases and J gave up 7 bases, with 6 bases separating them. Germline V gives CDR1 LNHDA, CDR2 SQIVND (reference sequence). CDR3 nucleotides: TGTGCCAGTAGTCTCACAAATTCACCCCTCCACTTT. Protein sequence: CASSLTNSPLHF.

The genes are TRBV7-9 and TRBJ2-3; possibly TRBD1 for D (6 bases). V was clipped by 5 bases and J by 3 bases, with 9 bases between them. In germline, CDR1 is SEHNR, CDR2 FQNEAQ (reference sequence). The CDR3 covers 13 residues. The CDR3 nucleotides read TGTGCCAGCAGCGCCGGGACAACAGATACGCAGTATTTT. Residues: CASSAGTTDTQYF.

The chain has TRBV29-1 and TRBJ1-2, with TRBD1 as a possible D gene (5 bases). Trimming cost V 2 bases and J 4 bases, with 11 bases left between them. The CDR3 sequence is 13 residues long. CDR1 is SQVTM, CDR2 ANQGSEA, per germline. CDR3 in DNA: TGCAGCGTTGAACGCAGGGCTGGCTATGGCTACACCTTC. Encoded protein: CSVERRAGYGYTF.